The rows below give T cell receptor beta chains drawn from one sample of a study of a mutant IDH1 vaccine in newly diagnosed glioma. No cognate antigen is known for these TCRs. Generated by immunoSEQ multiplex PCR, the TCRdb table keeps only in-frame clones and is missing some. Seen here are about 48,000 clones, around four fifths observed once, and the top ten hold 6.5% to 7.5%. This specimen was PBMCs, taken from a glioma patient whose treatment included an IDH1 peptide vaccine. The source is a middle-aged man with glioma. Both conserved end residues are trimmed from each CDR3. For some rows the clone size is stated as once, few or many, or as a class when expanded; others skip it.

v_gene: TRBV7-9
j_gene: TRBJ2-7
abundance: few
CDR3aa: ASSGLAGTGYEQY

v_gene: TRBV5-1
j_gene: TRBJ2-5
abundance: once
CDR3aa: ASSLGAGVQETQY

v_gene: TRBV5-1
j_gene: TRBJ2-7
abundance: .
CDR3aa: ASSSTAGGLYEQY

v_gene: TRBV5-4
j_gene: TRBJ2-2
abundance: few
CDR3aa: ASRTGTRAREGELF

v_gene: TRBV15
j_gene: TRBJ2-4
abundance: .
CDR3aa: ATLSRRVAKNIQY

v_gene: TRBV5-1
j_gene: TRBJ2-2
abundance: .
CDR3aa: ASSLGTSGKYTGELF

v_gene: TRBV4-1
j_gene: TRBJ2-5
abundance: .
CDR3aa: ASSLGETQY

v_gene: TRBV10-3
j_gene: TRBJ1-5
abundance: once
CDR3aa: ATAPAVNQPQH

v_gene: TRBV5-1
j_gene: TRBJ1-2
abundance: .
CDR3aa: ASTGTEYGYT

v_gene: TRBV30
j_gene: TRBJ2-3
abundance: .
CDR3aa: AWSEGYVRAQY

v_gene: TRBV15
j_gene: TRBJ2-3
abundance: .
CDR3aa: ATSPQGATDTQY

v_gene: TRBV4-2
j_gene: TRBJ1-5
abundance: .
CDR3aa: ASSQTQDSNQPQH

v_gene: TRBV18
j_gene: TRBJ1-5
abundance: .
CDR3aa: ASSQQDNQPQH

v_gene: TRBV5-1
j_gene: TRBJ1-1
abundance: .
CDR3aa: ASSLGRARGMTTEAF

v_gene: TRBV4-2
j_gene: TRBJ2-2
abundance: once
CDR3aa: ASSPGTGTNGELF

v_gene: TRBV19
j_gene: TRBJ1-6
abundance: .
CDR3aa: ASMGTGPLALH

v_gene: TRBV6-1
j_gene: TRBJ2-6
abundance: .
CDR3aa: ATTGQGAGANVLT

v_gene: TRBV5-1
j_gene: TRBJ1-2
abundance: few
CDR3aa: ASSSRHGGSVDGYT

v_gene: TRBV5-1
j_gene: TRBJ1-1
abundance: .
CDR3aa: ASSPGTGMGTEAF

v_gene: TRBV11-2
j_gene: TRBJ2-7
abundance: .
CDR3aa: ASSLGASGPYEQY

v_gene: TRBV4-1
j_gene: TRBJ1-5
abundance: .
CDR3aa: ASSPPSNQPQH

v_gene: TRBV11-2
j_gene: TRBJ2-3
abundance: few
CDR3aa: ASSRGGDTDTQY

v_gene: TRBV5-1
j_gene: TRBJ2-3
abundance: .
CDR3aa: ASSSGTSGIDTQY

v_gene: TRBV6-5
j_gene: TRBJ2-7
abundance: .
CDR3aa: ASSGGQGPWEQY